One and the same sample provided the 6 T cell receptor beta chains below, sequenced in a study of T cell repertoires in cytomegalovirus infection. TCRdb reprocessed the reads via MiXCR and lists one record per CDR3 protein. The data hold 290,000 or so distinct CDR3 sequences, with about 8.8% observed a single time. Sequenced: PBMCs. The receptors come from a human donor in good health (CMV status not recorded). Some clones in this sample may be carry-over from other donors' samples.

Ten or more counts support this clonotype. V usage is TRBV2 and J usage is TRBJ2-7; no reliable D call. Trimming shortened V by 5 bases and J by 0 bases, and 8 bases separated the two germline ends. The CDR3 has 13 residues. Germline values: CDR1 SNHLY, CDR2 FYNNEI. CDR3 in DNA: TGTGCCAGCAGTTTACCGATCTCCTACGAGCAGTACGTC. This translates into CASSLPISYEQYV.

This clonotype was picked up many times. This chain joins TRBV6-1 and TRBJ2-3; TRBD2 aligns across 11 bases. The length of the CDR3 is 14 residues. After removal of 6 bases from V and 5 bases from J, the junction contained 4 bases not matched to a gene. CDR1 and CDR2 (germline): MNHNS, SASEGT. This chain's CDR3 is CASRVAGGLDTQYF. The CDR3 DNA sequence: TGTGCCAGCAGAGTAGCGGGGGGGTTAGATACGCAGTATTTT.

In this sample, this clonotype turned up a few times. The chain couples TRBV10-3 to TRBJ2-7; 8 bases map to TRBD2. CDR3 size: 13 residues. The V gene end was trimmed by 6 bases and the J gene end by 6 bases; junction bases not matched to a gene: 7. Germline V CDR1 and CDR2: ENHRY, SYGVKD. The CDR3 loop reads CAIRAGRAAEQYV. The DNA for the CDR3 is TGTGCCATCAGAGCCGGGAGGGCGGCCGAGCAGTACGTC.

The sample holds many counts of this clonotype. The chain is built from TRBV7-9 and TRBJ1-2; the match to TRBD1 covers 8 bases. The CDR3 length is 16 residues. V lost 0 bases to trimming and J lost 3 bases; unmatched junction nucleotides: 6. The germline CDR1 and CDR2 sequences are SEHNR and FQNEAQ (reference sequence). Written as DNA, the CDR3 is TGTGCCAGCAGCTTAGCGGCTGGACAGGGAGACTATGGCTACACCTTC. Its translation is CASSLAAGQGDYGYTF.

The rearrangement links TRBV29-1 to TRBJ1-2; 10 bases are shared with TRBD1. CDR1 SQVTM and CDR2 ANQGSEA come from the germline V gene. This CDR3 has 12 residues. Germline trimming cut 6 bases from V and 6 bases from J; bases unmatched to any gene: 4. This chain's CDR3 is CSVGQGNDGYTF. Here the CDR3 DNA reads TGCAGCGTGGGACAGGGGAACGATGGCTACACCTTC.

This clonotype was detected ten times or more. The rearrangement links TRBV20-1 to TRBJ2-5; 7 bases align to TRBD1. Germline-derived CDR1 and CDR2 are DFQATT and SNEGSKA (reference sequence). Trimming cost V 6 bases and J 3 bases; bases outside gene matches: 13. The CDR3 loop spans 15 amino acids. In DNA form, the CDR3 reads TGCAGTGCCCTTCCCGGGACAGAAGTTAAAGAGACCCAGTACTTC. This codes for CSALPGTEVKETQYF.